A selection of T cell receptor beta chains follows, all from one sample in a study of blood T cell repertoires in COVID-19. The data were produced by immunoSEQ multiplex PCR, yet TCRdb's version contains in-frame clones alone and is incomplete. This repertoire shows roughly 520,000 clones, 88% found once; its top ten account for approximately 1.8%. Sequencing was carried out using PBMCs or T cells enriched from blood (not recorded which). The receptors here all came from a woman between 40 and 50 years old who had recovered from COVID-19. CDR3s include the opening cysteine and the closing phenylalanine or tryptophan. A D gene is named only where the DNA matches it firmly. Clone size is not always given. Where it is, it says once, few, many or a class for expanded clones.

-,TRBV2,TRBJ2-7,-,TGTGCCAGCATAGGGAGCAGACCTCCGTACGAGCAGTACTTC,CASIGSRPPYEQYF
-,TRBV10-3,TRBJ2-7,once,TGTGCCATCAGCCCAGGAACCTACGAGCAGTACTTC,CAISPGTYEQYF
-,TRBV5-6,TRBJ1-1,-,TGTGCCAGCAGCTTGGGGGCCACTGGGACTGAAGCTTTCTTT,CASSLGATGTEAFF
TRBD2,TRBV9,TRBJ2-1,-,TGTGCCAGCAGCGTGCGTAGCGGGGGGGCGGATGAGCAGTTCTTC,CASSVRSGGADEQFF
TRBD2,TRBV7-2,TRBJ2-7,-,TGTGCCAGCAGTAAGGGACTAGCGGGACTAAGCTCCTACGAGCAGTACTTC,CASSKGLAGLSSYEQYF
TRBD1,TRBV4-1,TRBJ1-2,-,TGCGCCAGCAGCCATCCTGCGACAGGGGGCTATGGCTACACCTTC,CASSHPATGGYGYTF
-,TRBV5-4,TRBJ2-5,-,TGTGCCATCAAAGCCGGGGGGACCCAGTACTTC,CAIKAGGTQYF
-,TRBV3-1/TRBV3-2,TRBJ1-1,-,TGTGCCAGCAGCCTACCAGAACGCACTGAAGCTTTCTTT,CASSLPERTEAFF
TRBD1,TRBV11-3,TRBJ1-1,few,TGTGCCAGCAGCTTACGACAGGGCAGTACTGAAGCTTTCTTT,CASSLRQGSTEAFF
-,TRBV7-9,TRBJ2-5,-,TGTGCCAGCGGCCCACCAGCGGGAGAGACCCAGTACTTC,CASGPPAGETQYF
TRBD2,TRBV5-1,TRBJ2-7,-,TGCGCCAGCAGCGTAACTAGCGGGATAAGATACGAGCAGTACTTC,CASSVTSGIRYEQYF
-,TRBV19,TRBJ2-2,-,TGTGCCAGTGGTAGCGGAATGAACACCGGGGAGCTGTTTTTT,CASGSGMNTGELFF
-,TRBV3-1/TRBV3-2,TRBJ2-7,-,TGTGCCAGCAGCCACGAGTGGGGGCAGGGCGAGCAGTACTTC,CASSHEWGQGEQYF
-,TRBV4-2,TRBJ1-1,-,TGTGCCAGCAGCCAAGATCCTCGAGACACTGAAGCTTTCTTT,CASSQDPRDTEAFF
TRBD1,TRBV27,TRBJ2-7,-,TGTGCCAGCAGTTTAACCCCGGGACAGGGAGGCGAGCAGTACTTC,CASSLTPGQGGEQYF
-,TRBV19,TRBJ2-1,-,TGTGCCAGTAGTATAGACCCAGGCTTCCATGAGCAGTTCTTC,CASSIDPGFHEQFF
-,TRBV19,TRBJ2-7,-,TGTGCCAGTAGTATTTCTGTATACAGAGCCTCCTACGAGCAGTACTTC,CASSISVYRASYEQYF
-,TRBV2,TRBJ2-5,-,TGTGCCAGCTCAGAGGAGGGGACGGAGACCCAGTACTTC,CASSEEGTETQYF
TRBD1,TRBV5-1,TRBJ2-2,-,TGCGCCAGCAGCTTGGAAAAGGGGGCTGACACCGGGGAGCTGTTTTTT,CASSLEKGADTGELFF
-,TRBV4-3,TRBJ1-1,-,TGCGCCAGCAGCCAAGGAGGGGGATCAGACCCAGACACTGAAGCTTTCTTT,CASSQGGGSDPDTEAFF
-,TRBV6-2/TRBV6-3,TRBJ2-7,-,TGTGCCAGCAGTCAAACCTACGAGCAGTACTTC,CASSQTYEQYF
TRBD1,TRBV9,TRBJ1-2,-,TGTGCCAGCAGCGTGGGACAGGCCTTGGGTGGCTACACCTTC,CASSVGQALGGYTF
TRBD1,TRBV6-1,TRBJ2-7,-,TGTGCCAGCAGTGAACCCTGGACAGGGGTTTACGAGCAGTACTTC,CASSEPWTGVYEQYF
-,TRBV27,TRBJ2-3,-,TGTGCCAGCAGTTTATTTTCCCCTAGCACAGATACGCAGTATTTT,CASSLFSPSTDTQYF
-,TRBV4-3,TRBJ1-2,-,TGCGCCAGCAGCCAAGATGGCTACAGGTTGTGGGGCTACACCTTC,CASSQDGYRLWGYTF
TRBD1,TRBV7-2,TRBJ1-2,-,TGTGCCAGCAGCACCCGACAGGGGGCGAGCTATGGCTACACCTTC,CASSTRQGASYGYTF
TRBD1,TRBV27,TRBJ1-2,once,TGTGCCAGCAGCATACAGGGGAGAAACTATGGCTACACCTTC,CASSIQGRNYGYTF
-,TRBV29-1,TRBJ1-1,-,TGCAGCGTTGTACCCAGACAGTCACAGAACACTGAAGCTTTCTTT,CSVVPRQSQNTEAFF
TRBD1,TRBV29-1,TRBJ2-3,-,TGCAGCGTTGAAGGTTTGACAGGGACAGATACGCAGTATTTT,CSVEGLTGTDTQYF
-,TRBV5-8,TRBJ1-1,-,TGTGCCAGCAGCGATATCTTGACGGAGGCAGGCCCCCTAGCCACTGAAGCTTTCTTT,CASSDILTEAGPLATEAFF
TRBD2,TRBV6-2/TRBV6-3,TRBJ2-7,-,TGTGCCAGCAGTTCCGCTAGCGGATTCTCCTACGAGCAGTACTTC,CASSSASGFSYEQYF
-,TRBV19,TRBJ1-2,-,TGTGCCAGTAGTCCGGGAACAAGCTATGGCTACACCTTC,CASSPGTSYGYTF
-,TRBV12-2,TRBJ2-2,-,TGTGCAAGTCGCTTAGCACTACTATTCCGGGACAGGGCCACCGGGGAGCTGTTTTTT,CASRLALLFRDRATGELFF
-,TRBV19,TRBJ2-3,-,TGTGCCAGTAGTATTCGCCCAGGGATGCTCACAGATACGCAGTATTTT,CASSIRPGMLTDTQYF
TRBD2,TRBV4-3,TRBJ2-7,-,TGCGCCAGCAGCCAAGGGAGCGGACTAGCGGTTTACGAGCAGTACTTC,CASSQGSGLAVYEQYF
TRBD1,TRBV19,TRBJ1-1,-,TGTGCCAGTAGTATGGGACAGTATAACGCTGAAGCTTTCTTT,CASSMGQYNAEAFF
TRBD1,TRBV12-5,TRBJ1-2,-,TGTGCTAGTGGTTCGACTGGACAGGGCTATGGCTACACCTTC,CASGSTGQGYGYTF